A selection of T cell receptor beta chains follows, all from one sample in a study of somatic mutations in cytotoxic T cells in rheumatoid arthritis. Only in-frame clones appear in the TCRdb table, and some are missing; sequencing was by immunoSEQ multiplex PCR. Of fewer than 2,500 clones detected, 60% to 80% appear once; the ten largest clones hold roughly 64%. The source was CD8+ T cells sorted from blood, collected at a follow-up visit. These receptors came from a man between 65 and 85 years old with rheumatoid arthritis. Both conserved end residues are part of each CDR3. D genes are given only for firm matches. Clone size, where shown, is once, few, many, or a class for clones that have expanded.

clone_size	d_call	v_call	j_call	cdr3_nt	cdr3_aa
once	.	TRBV7-8	TRBJ1-2	TGTGCCAGCAGCTTAGGCGCCGGGGAATGGAACTATGGCTACACCTTC	CASSLGAGEWNYGYTF
few	TRBD2	TRBV9	TRBJ2-7	TGTGCCAGCAGCGTAGTGGCTAGCGGCTACGAGCAGTACTTC	CASSVVASGYEQYF
.	.	TRBV7-9	TRBJ2-7	TGTGCCAGCAGCCTTACGCAAACCGGGCCCCAAGCCTACGAGCAGTACTTC	CASSLTQTGPQAYEQYF
.	.	TRBV11-2	TRBJ2-5	TGTGCCAGCAGCTTATATGACGGGGCTGAGACCCAGTACTTC	CASSLYDGAETQYF
few	TRBD1	TRBV6-5	TRBJ2-7	TGCGCCAGCCGTCAGGACAGGGGTTCCTACGAGCAGTACTTC	CASRQDRGSYEQYF
few	.	TRBV30	TRBJ2-7	TGTGCCTGGATGATATCGTGGGGCCACGAGCAGTACTTC	CAWMISWGHEQYF
.	.	TRBV21-1	TRBJ1-5	TGTGCCAGCAGCCAACCGGGACAAATTCATCAGCCCCAGCATTTT	CASSQPGQIHQPQHF
few	.	TRBV12-5	TRBJ1-6	TGTGCTAGTGGTTTGGGCGGGATTGCCCTCCACTTT	CASGLGGIALHF
.	.	TRBV27	TRBJ1-5	TGTGCCAGCAGTTTAGCGGTATATCAGCCCCAGCATTTT	CASSLAVYQPQHF
.	.	TRBV2	TRBJ2-3	TGTGCCAGCAGGGATCAGGGGAGTCCCACAGATACGCAGTATTTT	CASRDQGSPTDTQYF
.	.	TRBV6-4	TRBJ2-5	TGTGCCAGCAGTGCCATCAGGGGAGAGACCCAGTACTTC	CASSAIRGETQYF
large	.	TRBV19	TRBJ2-7	TGTGCCAGTAGTATAGATTCGACAGCTTCTGGCGACGAGCAGTACTTC	CASSIDSTASGDEQYF
.	TRBD2	TRBV4-1	TRBJ2-1	TGCGCCAGCAGCCCGACTCTAGCGGGCGGGGATGAGCAGTTCTTC	CASSPTLAGGDEQFF
.	.	TRBV27	TRBJ2-7	TGTGCCAGCAGTTTATATTGGTCGGCCAGCGAGCAGTACTTC	CASSLYWSASEQYF
.	.	TRBV7-9	TRBJ2-1	TGTGCCAGCAGCTTAGTCCAGGAGATCTACAATGAGCAGTTCTTC	CASSLVQEIYNEQFF
.	TRBD1	TRBV7-6	TRBJ2-2	TGTGCCAGCAGCTTAGCGTCAGGGGGCGCGACTAACACCGGGGAGCTGTTTTTT	CASSLASGGATNTGELFF
medium-sized	.	TRBV7-9	TRBJ2-1	TGTGCCAGCAGCTTAGTAGGCCAGCCTACCCTGGACTCCTACAATGAGCAGTTCTTC	CASSLVGQPTLDSYNEQFF
.	TRBD1	TRBV19	TRBJ2-7	TGTGCCAGTAGGCTCCGGGACAGCTCCTGGGAGCAGTACTTC	CASRLRDSSWEQYF
.	TRBD2	TRBV6-1	TRBJ2-5	TGTGCCAGCAGTGAACCTAGCGGGAAAGAGACCCAGTACTTC	CASSEPSGKETQYF
.	.	TRBV2	TRBJ2-7	TGTGCCAGCGTACTTCGGCCAGCGGGTGGGAACGAGCAGTACTTC	CASVLRPAGGNEQYF